This T cell receptor beta chain appears in the sequencing data of a study of CD8+ T cells in alopecia areata. The overall study: The drug, tofacitinib, lasted 6 to 18 months, followed by 6 months off drug.

Treatment meaning: oral pan-JAK inhibitor, 5-10 mg twice daily. In alopecia areata patients, both lesional scalp punch biopsies and peripheral blood were collected. This clone turned up a few times. Its specificity is not known. Study-level results: Many expanded lesional clones stayed in scalp and blood while on tofacitinib. Higher clonality than in normal scalp was seen in lesional scalp, especially alopecia totalis/universalis.

Once RNA had been extracted, it was reverse transcribed into cDNA to act as the sequencing template. Assay: immunoSEQ multiplex PCR; the TCRdb copy retains only in-frame clones and omits some. The sample has about 180,000 clones, 58% seen once. CDR3 length: 13 amino acids. V was pared by 4 bases and J by 1 base, with 8 bases between. From germline, CDR1 is GTSNPN and CDR2 SVGIG (reference sequence). This specimen was CD4+ T cells sorted from blood, taken around week 55, from a patient treated with tofacitinib. This sequence joins TRBV30 and TRBJ2-1; D unresolved. The sequence was obtained from a human donor with alopecia areata. This CDR3 reads CAWNGGSYNEQFF. CDR3 coding DNA: TGTGCCTGGAATGGCGGTTCCTACAATGAGCAGTTCTTC. The full variable domain, with the rest looked up from reference TRBV30 and TRBJ2-1, is SQTIHQWPATLVQPVGSPLSLECTVEGTSNPNLYWYRQAAGRGLQLLFYSVGIGQISSEVPQNLSASRPQDRQFILSSKKLLLSDSGFYLCAWNGGSYNEQFFGPGTRLTVL.